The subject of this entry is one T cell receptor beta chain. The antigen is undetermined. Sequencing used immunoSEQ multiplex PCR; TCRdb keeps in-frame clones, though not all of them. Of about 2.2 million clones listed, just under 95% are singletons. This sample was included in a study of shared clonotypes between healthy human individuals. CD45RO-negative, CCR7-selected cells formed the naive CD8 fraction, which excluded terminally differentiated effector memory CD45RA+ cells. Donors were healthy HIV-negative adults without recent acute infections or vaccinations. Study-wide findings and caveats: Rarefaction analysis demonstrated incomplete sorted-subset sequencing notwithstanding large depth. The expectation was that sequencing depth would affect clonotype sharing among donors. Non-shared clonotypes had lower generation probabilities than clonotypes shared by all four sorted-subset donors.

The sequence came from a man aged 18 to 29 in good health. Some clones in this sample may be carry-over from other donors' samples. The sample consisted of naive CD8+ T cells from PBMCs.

CDR3 protein: CASSLPGGVEQYF. Written as DNA, the CDR3 is TGTGCCAGCAGCTTGCCAGGGGGCGTCGAGCAGTACTTC. The chain uses TRBV5-6 and TRBJ2-7; 8 nucleotides line up with TRBD1. Per germline, CDR1 SGHDT and CDR2 YYEEEE. J lost 6 bases, V lost 1 base, and 3 bases had no gene match. CDR3 length equals 13 residues.